This T cell receptor beta chain was captured by sequencing in a study of T cells in women clearing cervical HPV infection. Assay used: immunoSEQ multiplex PCR; TCRdb lists only in-frame clones, some missing. The sample totals 20,000 to 30,000 clones. V was pared by 4 bases and J by 1 base, with 7 bases between. The CDR3 has 13 residues. The germline V gene encodes CDR1 SGHTA and CDR2 FQGTGA. As concerns this clone: The CDR3 extends 3 residues past the end of the read, so its final part is completed from the germline J gene. In the same sample, other DNA sequences code for this CDR3.

This TCR derives from a woman aged 18 to 69 with a cervical HPV16 infection that either progressed to CIN3+ or cleared (not recorded which). Material for sequencing was blood buffy coat. V usage is TRBV7-3 and J usage is TRBJ1-1, with D perhaps matching TRBD1 (5 bases). The CDR3 here is CASSSGQNTEAFF. The sequenced part of the CDR3 DNA is TGTGCCAGCAGCTCTGGACAGAACACTGAA.